A selection of T cell receptor beta chains follows, all from one sample in a study of shared clonotypes between healthy human individuals. Only in-frame clones appear in the TCRdb table, and some are missing; sequencing was by immunoSEQ multiplex PCR. The repertoire holds 2 million to 2.5 million clones, with 85% to 95% as singletons. The sample consisted of naive CD4+ T cells from PBMCs. All receptors come from a man between 18 and 29 years old in good health. Some clones in this sample may be carry-over from other donors' samples. The CDR3 runs from the conserved cysteine through the conserved F or W. Fields, in order: clone size, V gene, D gene, J gene, CDR3 DNA, CDR3 protein. D genes are given only for firm matches. Not every row has a clone size; where given, it reads once, few, many or a size class.

abundance: NA; v_gene: TRBV27; d_gene: NA; j_gene: TRBJ2-3; CDR3nt: TGTGCCAGCAGGTTGACGGGGGCTACAGATACGCAGTATTTT; CDR3aa: CASRLTGATDTQYF
abundance: NA; v_gene: TRBV19; d_gene: NA; j_gene: TRBJ2-7; CDR3nt: TGTGCCAGTAGTGCAGAGGGACATAGCTACGAGCAGTACTTC; CDR3aa: CASSAEGHSYEQYF
abundance: NA; v_gene: TRBV6-5; d_gene: TRBD2; j_gene: TRBJ2-3; CDR3nt: TGTGCCAGCAGTTCCCCAGGAGGACTAGCTCGGCAGTATTTT; CDR3aa: CASSSPGGLARQYF
abundance: NA; v_gene: TRBV14; d_gene: NA; j_gene: TRBJ2-5; CDR3nt: TGTGCCAGCAGCCACACAGGAGTGGGAGCAAAAGAGACCCAGTACTTC; CDR3aa: CASSHTGVGAKETQYF
abundance: NA; v_gene: TRBV30; d_gene: TRBD1; j_gene: TRBJ1-2; CDR3nt: TGTGCCTGGAACGACGGGACAGGATCCTATGGCTACACCTTC; CDR3aa: CAWNDGTGSYGYTF
abundance: NA; v_gene: TRBV14; d_gene: TRBD2; j_gene: TRBJ2-7; CDR3nt: TGTGCCAGCAGCCCTCATCGGACTAGCGGATATAGCTCCTACGAGCAGTACTTC; CDR3aa: CASSPHRTSGYSSYEQYF
abundance: NA; v_gene: TRBV28; d_gene: TRBD2; j_gene: TRBJ2-5; CDR3nt: TGTGCCAGCGAGGGACTAGCGGGCACCCCCGGGGAGACCCAGTACTTC; CDR3aa: CASEGLAGTPGETQYF
abundance: NA; v_gene: TRBV6-5; d_gene: TRBD1; j_gene: TRBJ2-7; CDR3nt: TGTGCCAGCAGTCATCCGGGACAGGGTTTGTACGAGCAGTACTTC; CDR3aa: CASSHPGQGLYEQYF
abundance: NA; v_gene: TRBV6-1; d_gene: NA; j_gene: TRBJ2-5; CDR3nt: TGTGCCAGCAGTGACCCCAGGGGGGTGGAGACCCAGTACTTC; CDR3aa: CASSDPRGVETQYF
abundance: NA; v_gene: TRBV28; d_gene: NA; j_gene: TRBJ2-4; CDR3nt: TGTGCCAGCAGTTTACCGGGGAGGGCCAAAAACATTCAGTACTTC; CDR3aa: CASSLPGRAKNIQYF
abundance: NA; v_gene: TRBV7-3; d_gene: TRBD2; j_gene: TRBJ2-2; CDR3nt: TGTGCCAGCAGCCCCCGCACTGGGACTAGAAACACCGGGGAGCTGTTTTTT; CDR3aa: CASSPRTGTRNTGELFF
abundance: NA; v_gene: TRBV28; d_gene: NA; j_gene: TRBJ1-5; CDR3nt: TGTGCCAGCAGTGACACCGGGAAAGGAGGGCACGGACTGGCCCAGCATTTT; CDR3aa: CASSDTGKGGHGLAQHF
abundance: once; v_gene: TRBV10-3; d_gene: TRBD1; j_gene: TRBJ1-2; CDR3nt: TGTGCCATCAGTGCCCTCGACAGGGAGCCGCAAGGGGGCTATGGCTACACCTTC; CDR3aa: CAISALDREPQGGYGYTF
abundance: NA; v_gene: TRBV6-5; d_gene: NA; j_gene: TRBJ1-2; CDR3nt: TGTGCCAGCAGTTACCGGTTGAAGGATGGCTACACCTTC; CDR3aa: CASSYRLKDGYTF
abundance: NA; v_gene: TRBV6-1; d_gene: TRBD1; j_gene: TRBJ1-1; CDR3nt: TGTGCCAGCAGTGAGGTGGGACAGGGCGAGACGAACACTGAAGCTTTCTTT; CDR3aa: CASSEVGQGETNTEAFF
abundance: NA; v_gene: TRBV18; d_gene: TRBD1; j_gene: TRBJ1-5; CDR3nt: TGTGCCAGCTCACCCCCGGGACAGCCTCCCAATCAGCCCCAGCATTTT; CDR3aa: CASSPPGQPPNQPQHF
abundance: NA; v_gene: TRBV29-1; d_gene: TRBD2; j_gene: TRBJ2-1; CDR3nt: TGCAGCGTTGTCCCGCGGGAGACCTACAATGAGCAGTTCTTC; CDR3aa: CSVVPRETYNEQFF
abundance: few; v_gene: TRBV28; d_gene: NA; j_gene: TRBJ2-6; CDR3nt: TGTGCCAGCAGTTTTGGGCAGGGCCTCTCTGGGGCCAACGTCCTGACTTTC; CDR3aa: CASSFGQGLSGANVLTF
abundance: NA; v_gene: TRBV7-2; d_gene: NA; j_gene: TRBJ1-3; CDR3nt: TGTGCCAGCAGCTTACTCCCTCCCCCCGGAAACACCATATATTTT; CDR3aa: CASSLLPPPGNTIYF
abundance: few; v_gene: TRBV4-2; d_gene: NA; j_gene: TRBJ2-2; CDR3nt: TGTGCCAGCAGCTCTAGAAACACCGGGGAGCTGTTTTTT; CDR3aa: CASSSRNTGELFF
abundance: NA; v_gene: TRBV28; d_gene: TRBD1; j_gene: TRBJ1-2; CDR3nt: TGTGCCAGCAGTTCTTGGACAGGGCTGAACTATGGCTACACCTTC; CDR3aa: CASSSWTGLNYGYTF
abundance: NA; v_gene: TRBV15; d_gene: NA; j_gene: TRBJ2-5; CDR3nt: TGTGCCACCAGCAGAGACAGGGGAGGGGGGGAGACCCAGTACTTC; CDR3aa: CATSRDRGGGETQYF
abundance: NA; v_gene: TRBV6-1; d_gene: TRBD2; j_gene: TRBJ2-1; CDR3nt: TGTGCCAGCACCCAATTGGCGGGAGCTAAGAATGAGCAGTTCTTC; CDR3aa: CASTQLAGAKNEQFF
abundance: NA; v_gene: TRBV28; d_gene: NA; j_gene: TRBJ1-4; CDR3nt: TGTGCCAGCAGTTTTCAGGGGTTTGGTGAAAAACTGTTTTTT; CDR3aa: CASSFQGFGEKLFF